Given below is one T cell receptor beta chain in context. Its antigen is still unknown. Measured with immunoSEQ multiplex PCR; TCRdb has only the in-frame clones, and not every one. This table has approximately 980,000 clones, approximately 76% appearing once. The data were obtained in a study of shared clonotypes between healthy human individuals. Study-level points and caveats: Naive subsets tended to show greater estimated richness than memory subsets. Against clonotypes common to all four donors, non-shared ones had lower generation probabilities.

Researchers partitioned CD4+ cells into CD45RA+ naive and CD45RA-negative memory subsets. This CDR3 contains 16 residues. CDR1 and CDR2 from the germline V gene are SGDLS and YYNGEE. V lost 3 bases and J lost 2; bases outside the gene matches: 9. The rearrangement uses TRBV9 and TRBJ2-3; 7 bases are shared with TRBD2. The sample consisted of memory CD4+ T cells sorted from blood. Specified subset: CD45RA-negative fraction. The clonotype comes from a man younger than 30 in good health. Here the CDR3 reads CASSADSGPYTDTQYF. The CDR3 DNA sequence: TGTGCCAGCAGCGCAGATAGCGGGCCTTACACAGATACGCAGTATTTT.